Below are 14 T cell receptor beta chains sequenced from a single sample in a study of post-analysis software for immune sequencing data. General study results and limits: Several TRBV segments occurring more often in patients than controls included TRBV5-6, TRBV5-1 and TRBV20-1.

TCR beta cDNA libraries had unique molecular identifiers. Using its own MiXCR run on the PCR reads, TCRdb lists one record per CDR3 protein. The sample shows approximately 730,000 distinct CDR3 sequences, just under 30% of them seen only once. The antigens of these receptors remain unknown. Source material: blood. The receptors here all came from a girl aged 5 to 17 with multiple sclerosis.

This clonotype was counted many times. CDR3 DNA: TGTGCCAGCAGCGTAGATGGCGGGAGCCCCCACGAGCAGTACTTC. Amino acid sequence: CASSVDGGSPHEQYF. V gene TRBV9 combines with J gene TRBJ2-7; TRBD2 matches at 7 bases. CDR1 and CDR2 (germline): SGDLS, YYNGEE. The CDR3 runs 15 residues. Losses at the gene ends were 0 bases for V and 5 bases for J; bases not matched to a gene: 8.

This rearrangement joins TRBV4-3 to TRBJ2-7; 8 nucleotides agree with TRBD1. Germline CDR1 and CDR2: LGHNA and YSLEER. V shed 4 bases, J shed 7 bases, and the junction held 12 bases outside the gene matches. The CDR3 sequence is 15 residues long. The CDR3 DNA follows: TGCGCCAGCAGCCCGGACAGGGAGAGTTCCAATGAGCAGTACTTC. Its protein is CASSPDRESSNEQYF.

This clonotype was detected only a few times. The gene calls are TRBV6-5 and TRBJ1-2, with D possibly matching TRBD1 (6 bases). Deletions cut 5 bases from V and 8 bases from J, with 15 bases between. CDR3 size: 13 residues. In germline, CDR1 is MNHEY, CDR2 SVGAGI. In DNA, the CDR3 is TGTGCCAGCAGTCAGTCAGGGGTCTGGGGCTACACCTTC. Protein product: CASSQSGVWGYTF.

This clonotype was counted only a few times. The chain recombines TRBV29-1 with TRBJ2-1; D remains unclear. The V and J ends lost 7 bases and 8 bases respectively, with 12 bases between them. This CDR3 has 11 amino acids. Germline values: CDR1 SQVTM, CDR2 ANQGSEA. The CDR3 DNA sequence: TGCAGCGGCCTCCTGGCGGATGAGCAGTTCTTC. Translation: CSGLLADEQFF.

In its sample, this clonotype was seen a few times. The chain combines TRBV5-1 with TRBJ2-1; TRBD2 agrees at 7 bases. Germline V gene sequence: CDR1 SGHRS, CDR2 YFSETQ. V gave up 6 bases and J gave up 8 bases; unmatched junction bases: 14. The CDR3 has 15 residues. CDR3 region: CASTWGGRETDEQFF. The CDR3 DNA reads as TGCGCCAGCACTTGGGGAGGGCGGGAGACCGATGAGCAGTTCTTC.

The chain has TRBV20-1 and TRBJ1-6; a possible D gene is TRBD1 (5 bases). The CDR3 contains 14 residues. Trimming cost V 3 bases and J 10 bases, with 16 bases left between them. Germline V gene data show CDR1 as DFQATT and CDR2 as SNEGSKA (reference sequence). CDR3: CSASEGRVQSPLHF. As DNA, the CDR3 is TGCAGTGCTAGTGAGGGCAGGGTACAGTCACCCCTCCACTTT.

The rearrangement uses TRBV20-1 and TRBJ2-1, with D possibly being TRBD1 or TRBD2 (5 bases each). Between the trimmed V and J ends, which lost 3 bases and 1 base, there was a span of 10 bases. The germline CDR1 and CDR2 sequences are DFQATT and SNEGSKA (reference sequence). This CDR3 has 14 residues. As DNA, the CDR3 is TGCAGTGCTAGTCTCGGGGCGTCCTACAATGAGCAGTTCTTC. It encodes CSASLGASYNEQFF.

In DNA form, the CDR3 reads TGTGCCATCAGTGATCCCGGGACTAGCAGAGGCGATGAGCAGTTCTTC. Amino acid sequence: CAISDPGTSRGDEQFF. The chain recombines TRBV10-3 with TRBJ2-1; 9 bases are shared with TRBD2. The CDR3 length is 16 residues. The ends lost 3 bases at V and 8 bases at J; junction bases unmatched: 11. Germline lookup yields CDR1 ENHRY and CDR2 SYGVKD.

This chain joins TRBV10-3 and TRBJ1-2, with 9 bases aligning to TRBD1. V trimming: 7 bases; J trimming: 6 bases; junction bases outside the gene matches: 6. The length of the CDR3 is 13 residues. Germline CDR1 is ENHRY and CDR2 is SYGVKD. The CDR3 reads CAINPGQGDGYTF. CDR3 nucleotides: TGTGCCATCAACCCGGGACAGGGCGATGGCTACACCTTC.

This clonotype was detected once. This chain's CDR3 is CASSPPIAGGSEQFF. CDR3 bases: TGTGCCAGCAGCCCCCCAATAGCGGGAGGCAGTGAGCAGTTCTTC. The chain is built from TRBV9 and TRBJ2-1, with 10 bases lining up with TRBD2. Losses at the gene ends were 4 bases for V and 9 bases for J; bases not matched to a gene: 10. Germline V lookup: CDR1 SGDLS, CDR2 YYNGEE. CDR3 size: 15 residues.

The chain recombines TRBV20-1 with TRBJ2-1; D is ambiguous. V was cut by 5 bases and J by 7 bases, with 9 bases left in between. The CDR3 extends over 11 amino acids. CDR1 DFQATT and CDR2 SNEGSKA come from the germline V gene (reference sequence). This chain's CDR3 is CSASSANEQFF. The DNA for the CDR3 is TGCAGTGCTTCCTCTGCGAATGAGCAGTTCTTC.

CDR3 sequence reads: CSASYIPTDTQYF. The CDR3 DNA sequence: TGCAGTGCTAGTTACATCCCCACAGATACGCAGTATTTT. The V call is TRBV20-1, the J call TRBJ2-3, with no clear D. CDR1 is DFQATT, CDR2 SNEGSKA, per germline (reference sequence). The length of the CDR3 is 13 residues. The germline V and J ends were trimmed by 3 bases and 2 bases, with 9 bases remaining between them.

In this sample, this clonotype turned up a few times. The chain is built from TRBV12-3 or TRBV12-4 and TRBJ1-2; D is unresolved. The CDR3 covers 13 residues. Trimming shortened V by 2 bases and J by 5 bases, and 9 bases separated the two germline ends. The CDR3 DNA reads as TGTGCCAGCAGTTTAATCCCGGGATATGGCTACACCTTC. It specifies CASSLIPGYGYTF.

This clonotype was counted between two and nine times. The chain carries TRBV7-8 and TRBJ2-7; 13 bases map to TRBD2. Germline CDR1 is SGHVS and CDR2 is FQNEAQ. The CDR3 runs to 15 residues. J was trimmed by 4 bases and V by 4 bases; bases with no gene match: 4. CDR3: CASSSGTSGAYEQYF. In DNA form, the CDR3 reads TGTGCCAGCAGCTCCGGGACTAGCGGGGCTTACGAGCAGTACTTC.